This entry describes one T cell receptor (beta chain). This receptor's antigen is unknown. Per-base quality was not reported, and no clone a single base away is much larger than it. The CDR3, from cysteine to phenylalanine, totals 14 residues. Only the CDR3 region is kept as DNA, spanning 42 bases read in frame from base 1. The CDR1 and CDR2 encoded by the germline V gene are MDHEN and SYDVKM. Trimming costs V 3 bases and J 3 bases, and their ends lie 11 bases apart. The data were taken from a study of T cell responses to AZD1222 COVID-19 vaccine (dated by TCRdb to the early 2020s). Study-wide context: AZD1222 recipients given second doses at about 4 weeks or at about 12 weeks were pooled, since spike-specific TCR depth and breadth were not found to differ between the two schedules. A total of just over 230 trial participants underwent TCR sequencing, of whom some 200 had received two doses of AZD1222 and about 26 had received two doses of the MenACWY control vaccine. Trial participants were enrolled by age into subgroups of 18-55, 56-69 and 70-plus years, and around 150, 29 and 61 TCR-sequenced participants, respectively, were included in these subgroups.

The CDR3 regions of human TCRbeta chains were analyzed by immunosequencing. Turning to the authors' computational methods: Repertoire TCRs were checked for matches against a reference library of SARS-CoV-2-specific TCRs that had been generated using the MIRA antigen-specificity platform. Breadth was defined as the fraction of unique TCRs that were SARS-CoV-2-associated, and depth was defined as the fraction of total T cells that were SARS-CoV-2-associated. Using the MIRA data, every spike-specific TCR was mapped to the spike region that the TCR reacted to and assigned to either a CD4 or a CD8 class. Log10-transformed breadth and depth values were compared by one-way ANOVA with Sidak's multiple comparisons tests. TCRdb limited this immuneACCESS table to in-frame rearrangements with V and J called. A share of clones is missing; checked studies link under half to unresolved V genes, and the rest is unexplained. The DNA was the basis for D and trimming; V, J and clone size are from that table. For this sample the table gives about 130,000 clones, of which about 93% were detected only once. The top ten hold 5.5% to 8% of the sample.

On the study overall, not on this receptor specifically: The vaccine-associated CD4 TCRs covered the entire spike protein, and the dominant responses fell in regions 160-218 and 743-854. Most participants were white British and females outnumbered males, and the authors suggested that clonal diversity may have been underestimated. After two AZD1222 doses, spike-specific TCR breadth and depth were significantly higher than at day 0 and than in MenACWY recipients. Only 5 to 7 AZD1222 recipients were SARS-CoV-2 seropositive at baseline, limiting conclusions about previously exposed vaccinees. In the small 56-69-year group, the increase in depth fell short of significance, most likely because of low power. Nearly half of unique spike-specific TCRs reportedly recognized epitopes outside regions mutated in the B.1.351 and B.1.1.7 variants. No day 14 peak-response samples were available, so repertoires were characterized only after the peak T cell response.

Per the publication, the time point label means: baseline before first vaccination. Vaccinee samples were obtained from the UK trials COV001 and COV002, which included a single-blind randomized controlled phase 2/3 trial of AZD1222 (ChAdOx1 nCoV-19) in healthy adults. For TCRbeta chain sequencing, PBMC samples from trial participants were taken at day 0 and at day 28 after the second dose. The receptor chain draws on TRBV28 and TRBJ1-2, with a tentative D gene TRBD1 over 6 matching bases. Sequences were derived from peripheral blood, sampled on day 0 of AZD1222 vaccination. The receptor comes from an adult in good health. The CDR3 amino acid sequence is: CASSFGGWDYGYTF. The bases are TGTGCCAGCAGTTTCGGGGGCTGGGACTATGGCTACACCTTC.